This T cell receptor (beta chain) is drawn from a study of chemoradiotherapy in HPV16-positive cancers. V lost 1 base and J lost 5, with 8 bases in between. There are 14 residues in the CDR3. Germline values: CDR1 SGHTA, CDR2 FQGNSA. Study-wide points: Functional assays defining HPV-specific T cells used only a couple of HPV16-positive patients. Better recurrence-free survival went with HPV-responsive T-cell expansion in HPV16-positive patients.

The assay was immunoSEQ multiplex PCR, and TCRdb's table has in-frame clones only and misses some. This sample yields roughly 25,000 clones, of which approximately 93% are seen a single time; around 2.6% belongs to the top ten. Repeated repertoire sampling spanned the course of chemoradiotherapy. A remark on this clone: No antigen is known for it.

This clonotype was sampled from a human donor with HPV-associated anogenital cancer. The sample was gathered from a patient who underwent chemoradiotherapy. V and J are TRBV7-2 and TRBJ2-2, with D perhaps TRBD1 or TRBD2 (5 bases each). CDR3 in amino acids: CASSLGGLTGELFF. The CDR3 region has the DNA TGTGCCAGCAGCTTAGGGGGGTTGACCGGGGAGCTGTTTTTT.